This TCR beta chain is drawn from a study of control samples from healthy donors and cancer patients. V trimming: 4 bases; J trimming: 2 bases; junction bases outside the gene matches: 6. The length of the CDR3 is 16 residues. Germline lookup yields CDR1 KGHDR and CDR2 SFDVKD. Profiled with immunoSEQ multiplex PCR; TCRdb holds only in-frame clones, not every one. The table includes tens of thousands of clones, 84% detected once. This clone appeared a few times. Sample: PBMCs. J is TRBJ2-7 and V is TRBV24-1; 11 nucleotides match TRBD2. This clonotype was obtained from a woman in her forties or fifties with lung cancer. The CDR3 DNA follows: TGTGCCACCAGTGAAATTACTAGCGGGGGTACCTACGAGCAGTACTTC. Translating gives CATSEITSGGTYEQYF.